These 18 T cell receptor beta chains were all obtained from the same sample, sequenced in a study of OX40 agonist ivuxolimab in advanced cancers. Libraries were prepared by immunoSEQ multiplex PCR; TCRdb keeps only in-frame clonotypes and omits some of them. This table holds about 62,000 clones, more than 65% found once. Here the sequenced sample was CD4+ or CD8+ T cells sorted from blood, taken in a trial of the OX40 agonist ivuxolimab. Receptor source: an adult with an advanced solid tumor such as melanoma, head and neck, liver or kidney cancer.

The J gene is TRBJ1-2, the V gene TRBV11-1; 7 nucleotides line up with TRBD1. The CDR3 sequence is 17 residues long. Germline trimming cut 5 bases from V and 3 bases from J; bases unmatched to any gene: 15. Germline CDR1 SGHAT, CDR2 FQDESV (reference sequence). CDR3 amino acids: CASSPVVVDRDDYGYTF. For the CDR3, the DNA is TGTGCCAGCAGCCCGGTCGTGGTCGACAGGGACGACTATGGCTACACCTTC.

This clone was recorded once. DNA for the CDR3: TGTGCCAGCAGTGCCGGGACAGTTGGAAACACCATATATTTT. It is translated as CASSAGTVGNTIYF. The rearrangement joins TRBV6-1 to TRBJ1-3; 7 bases fit TRBD1. The CDR3 covers 14 residues. V was clipped by 4 bases and J by 3 bases; unmatched bases: 3. Germline assignment: CDR1 MNHNS and CDR2 SASEGT.

The J gene is TRBJ2-3, the V gene TRBV28, with D perhaps matching TRBD2 (6 bases). V was cut by 2 bases and J by 3 bases, with 12 bases left in between. CDR1 is MDHEN, CDR2 SYDVKM, per germline. The CDR3 contains 15 residues. CDR3 protein: CASSLQASGTDTQYF. In DNA, the CDR3 is TGTGCCAGCAGTTTACAGGCCAGCGGGACAGATACGCAGTATTTT.

J is TRBJ1-1 and V is TRBV23-1; TRBD1 is a possible D gene (6 bases). TRBV23-1 is marked as an open reading frame, function uncertain. V was pared by 0 bases and J by 3 bases, with 20 bases between. This CDR3 has 18 amino acids. In nucleotides, the CDR3 is TGCGCCAGCAGTCAATCGAGGGCCAGGGAGGGGGTTCACACTGAAGCTTTCTTT. It encodes CASSQSRAREGVHTEAFF.

The chain joins TRBV4-1 to TRBJ2-7, with D unclear. Trimming removed 2 bases at V and 1 base at J, with 12 bases between. The length of the CDR3 is 15 residues. CDR1 is MGHRA and CDR2 is YSYEKL in the germline V gene. The CDR3 region has the DNA TGCGCCAGCAGCCAATTGAATACGAGGTCCTACGAGCAGTACTTC. Its translation is CASSQLNTRSYEQYF.

CDR3 DNA: TGTGCCAGCAGCGTTCAGGGACAATCCTACAATGAGCAGTTCTTC. This translates into CASSVQGQSYNEQFF. The V call is TRBV4-2, the J call TRBJ2-1; D is possibly TRBD1 (6 bases). CDR1 is LGHNA, CDR2 YNFKEQ, per germline. The CDR3 is 15 amino acids. V was pared by 5 bases and J by 1 base, with 12 bases between.

This clone appeared a few times. The J gene is TRBJ2-7, the V gene TRBV28; D is uncertain. CDR1 and CDR2 (germline): MDHEN, SYDVKM. CDR3 size: 14 residues. Trimming took off 5 bases at V and 3 bases at J, with 14 bases between the two ends. In DNA, the CDR3 is TGTGCCAGCAGTCCGGCCGCTAGTTACTACGAGCAGTACTTC. Residues: CASSPAASYYEQYF.

This clone occurred a few times. CDR3 region: CASSLGTPRDTQYF. The DNA for the CDR3 is TGTGCCAGCAGCTTAGGTACCCCCCGGGATACGCAGTATTTT. V is TRBV7-9 and J is TRBJ2-3; D is unclear. The CDR3 runs to 14 residues. The germline V gene encodes CDR1 SEHNR and CDR2 FQNEAQ (reference sequence). Trimming pared 1 base from V and 6 bases from J, leaving 11 bases between.

This rearrangement joins TRBV7-3 to TRBJ1-1; 10 bases agree with TRBD1. CDR3 size: 14 residues. Germline V CDR1 and CDR2: SGHTA, FQGTGA. J was trimmed by 4 bases and V by 5 bases; bases with no gene match: 4. CDR3 region: CASSLRTGGTEAFF. DNA for the CDR3: TGTGCCAGCAGCCTCAGGACAGGGGGCACTGAAGCTTTCTTT.

The chain has TRBV10-1 and TRBJ1-5, with D possibly matching TRBD1 (6 bases). The CDR3 extends over 17 amino acids. Trimming took off 0 bases at V and 7 bases at J, with 19 bases between the two ends. The germline V gene encodes CDR1 WNHNN and CDR2 SYGVQD (reference sequence). CDR3 in amino acids: CASSESTVNRVRQPQHF. CDR3 DNA: TGCGCCAGCAGTGAGTCGACTGTAAACAGGGTCAGGCAGCCCCAGCATTTT.

The V gene is TRBV6-5, the J gene TRBJ1-1; 7 nucleotides line up with TRBD1. Germline-derived CDR1 and CDR2 are MNHEY and SVGAGI. CDR3 length equals 14 residues. V lost 4 bases and J lost 13; bases outside the gene matches: 15. CDR3 in DNA: TGTGCCAGCAGTTCCAGGACAGGCTCGAGACGGTGTTTCTTT. It translates to CASSSRTGSRRCFF.

This clone was detected only a few times. The rearrangement joins TRBV6-1 to TRBJ2-7; tentative D call: TRBD2 (6 bases). Looked up from germline, CDR1 is MNHNS and CDR2 is SASEGT. V lost 4 bases to trimming and J lost 0 bases, with 10 bases between them. The CDR3 has 14 amino acids. The CDR3, as DNA: TGTGCCAGCAGTGTCAGGGAGGTCTCCTACGAGCAGTACTTC. Translation gives CASSVREVSYEQYF.

The rearrangement joins TRBV7-6 to TRBJ1-1; TRBD1 is a possible D gene (6 bases). This CDR3 is built from 15 residues. CDR1 is SGHVS, CDR2 FNYEAQ, per germline. Trimming took 3 bases from V and 0 from J, leaving 11 bases between them. The DNA for the CDR3 is TGTGCCAGCAGCTTTTCCCCAGGGGTGAACACTGAAGCTTTCTTT. Its translation: CASSFSPGVNTEAFF.

This clone has just a few counts. The chain uses TRBV9 and TRBJ1-2; possible D gene TRBD1, 5 bases. Germline-derived CDR1 and CDR2 are SGDLS and YYNGEE. CDR3 size: 14 residues. V was clipped by 0 bases and J by 5 bases, with 11 bases between them. The CDR3 loop is CASSVEGLRYGYTF. The CDR3 coding sequence is TGTGCCAGCAGCGTAGAGGGGTTACGGTATGGCTACACCTTC.

V gene TRBV6-4 combines with J gene TRBJ2-2, with D hard to call. Trimming left V 6 bases short and J 4 bases short, with 9 bases between. This CDR3 contains 13 residues. CDR1 and CDR2 from the germline V gene are MRHNA and SNTAGT. CDR3: CASRRDLTGELFF. In nucleotides, the CDR3 is TGTGCCAGCAGGCGAGATCTCACCGGGGAGCTGTTTTTT.

The chain uses TRBV9 and TRBJ1-1, with 8 bases that match TRBD1. Germline V gene data show CDR1 as SGDLS and CDR2 as YYNGEE. With 4 bases clipped from V and 1 base from J, the junction kept 3 bases outside the gene matches. The CDR3 loop spans 14 amino acids. Here the CDR3 reads CASSLTGGNTEAFF. CDR3 DNA sequence: TGTGCCAGCAGCTTAACAGGGGGGAACACTGAAGCTTTCTTT.

The rearrangement joins TRBV7-3 to TRBJ1-3, with D unresolved. CDR3 length: 14 residues. Germline V gene data show CDR1 as SGHTA and CDR2 as FQGTGA. With 7 bases removed from V and 3 bases from J, the gap between germline ends came to 13 bases. CDR3 in DNA: TGTGCCAGCAAGGACTACCGCGGTGGAAACACCATATATTTT. It codes for CASKDYRGGNTIYF.

The sample holds a few counts of this clone. The chain links TRBV4-1 to TRBJ1-2, with TRBD1 matching 9 bases. CDR1 MGHRA and CDR2 YSYEKL come from the germline V gene. V shed 2 bases and J 1 base; nucleotides not matched to a gene: 2. The CDR3 extends over 15 amino acids. The CDR3 here is CASSQRTGDNYGYTF. The CDR3 region has the DNA TGCGCCAGCAGCCAAAGGACAGGGGATAACTATGGCTACACCTTC.